Listed here are 25 T cell receptor beta chains from one sample, sequenced in a study of identical twins. One entry per CDR3 protein, called by TCRdb with MiXCR from the 5' RACE reads. The repertoire has 1,800,000 or so distinct CDR3 sequences, under 35% of them found once; the top ten carry about 0.3%. The specimen sequenced was cord blood. Receptors originate from a newborn girl in good health.

The rearrangement links TRBV12-3 or TRBV12-4 to TRBJ1-1, with 7 bases identical to TRBD1. Trimming cost V 6 bases and J 11 bases; bases outside gene matches: 9. The CDR3 runs 12 residues. The CDR3 loop reads CASSQDRRRAFF. CDR3 DNA sequence: TGTGCCAGCAGCCAGGACAGGAGGAGGGCTTTCTTT.

The V gene is TRBV10-2, the J gene TRBJ2-7; 8 bases match TRBD2. Per the germline V gene, CDR1 is WSHSY and CDR2 is SAAADI. With V trimmed by 3 bases and J by 2 bases, 3 bases remained unmatched. The CDR3 spans 14 residues. Here the CDR3 DNA reads TGCGCCAGCAGTGAATATAGCGGGGCCTACGAGCAGTACTTC. It translates to CASSEYSGAYEQYF.

This clonotype was detected a few times. CDR3 residues: CASSYSKGLGVKQFF. The CDR3 nucleotides read TGTGCCAGCAGTTACTCGAAAGGGTTGGGAGTGAAGCAGTTCTTC. The J gene is TRBJ2-1, the V gene TRBV6-2 or TRBV6-3; D is possibly TRBD2 (5 bases). Trimming left V 0 bases short and J 11 bases short, with 17 bases between. Per the germline V gene, CDR1 is MNHEY and CDR2 is SVGEGT. The CDR3 contains 15 residues.

This chain joins TRBV20-1 and TRBJ1-2; a weak D match, TRBD1 (5 bases). Trimming removed 3 bases from V and 2 bases from J, with 10 bases in between. The CDR3 is made up of 13 amino acids. CDR1 and CDR2 (germline): DFQATT, SNEGSKA (reference sequence). The CDR3 DNA follows: TGCAGTGCTAGGCAGGGTACCAACTATGGCTACACCTTC. Amino acids: CSARQGTNYGYTF.

This clonotype was detected a few times. This chain uses TRBV4-2 with TRBJ2-1; the match to TRBD2 covers 11 bases. Germline CDR1 is LGHNA and CDR2 is YNFKEQ. Losses at the gene ends were 6 bases for V and 9 bases for J; bases not matched to a gene: 7. This CDR3 contains 14 residues. CDR3 loop: CASRGSGGACEQFF. The CDR3 DNA reads TGTGCCAGCAGAGGTAGCGGGGGGGCTTGTGAGCAGTTCTTC.

This clonotype was detected a few times. The gene calls are TRBV28 and TRBJ2-3; D remains ambiguous. The ends were cut back, 5 bases at V and 0 bases at J, with 12 bases in the middle. Germline V lookup: CDR1 MDHEN, CDR2 SYDVKM. The CDR3 has 15 residues. CDR3 coding DNA: TGTGCCAGCAGTCTGGACGGTCATAGCACAGATACGCAGTATTTT. This gives the protein CASSLDGHSTDTQYF. Variable domain in full (rest from reference TRBV28 and TRBJ2-3): DVKVTQSSRYLVKRTGEKVFLECVQDMDHENMFWYRQDPGLGLRLIYFSYDVKMKEKGDIPEGYSVSREKKERFSLILESASTNQTSMYLCASSLDGHSTDTQYFGPGTRLTVL.

As to this clonotype: Germline is not matched at one junction end, which may reflect a read error. The rearrangement uses TRBV10-2 and TRBJ2-7, with D perhaps TRBD2 (6 bases). CDR3 length: 15 residues. The germline CDR1 and CDR2 sequences are WSHSY and SAAADI. In DNA, the CDR3 is TGCGTCAGCAGTGGCCCTACTAGCATACCCTACGAGCAGTACTTC. As protein: CVSSGPTSIPYEQYF.

J is TRBJ2-1 and V is TRBV12-3 or TRBV12-4, with D possibly being TRBD2 (6 bases). V was cut by 7 bases and J by 5 bases, with 15 bases left in between. The CDR3 extends over 14 amino acids. The CDR3 here is CASTLGLRDNEQFF. The CDR3 DNA reads TGTGCCAGCACCCTGGGACTCCGGGACAATGAGCAGTTCTTC.

This clonotype was seen only once. The rearrangement uses TRBV13 and TRBJ1-6, with D tentatively TRBD1 (5 bases). CDR1 and CDR2 (germline): PRHDT, FYEKMQ (reference sequence). V was trimmed by 1 base and J by 5 bases, leaving 15 bases between them. This CDR3 is built from 17 residues. CDR3: CASSLARDLLNNSPLHF. DNA of the CDR3: TGTGCCAGCAGCTTAGCCCGGGACCTTTTAAATAATTCACCCCTCCACTTT.

This clonotype was seen many times. The CDR3 sequence: CASSQVVGNEQFF. The DNA of the CDR3 is TGTGCCAGCAGCCAAGTGGTAGGCAATGAGCAGTTCTTC. The chain carries TRBV14 and TRBJ2-1; D uncertain. There are 13 residues in the CDR3. Trimming removed 1 base at V and 6 bases at J, with 7 bases between. Germline CDR1 is SGHDN and CDR2 is FVKESK.

This clonotype was seen more than once but under ten times. The gene calls are TRBV14 and TRBJ2-5, with TRBD2 matching 12 bases. Looked up from germline, CDR1 is SGHDN and CDR2 is FVKESK. The J segment lost 7 bases and the V segment lost 2 bases, leaving 2 bases of the junction unmatched. This CDR3 region has 14 residues. The CDR3 region has the DNA TGTGCCAGCAGCCAAACTAGCGGGAGGAGGACCCAGTACTTC. Translation: CASSQTSGRRTQYF.

This sequence joins TRBV5-1 and TRBJ2-7, with D tentatively TRBD1 (5 bases). The end of the DNA aligns better with TRBJ2-5, so the J call may be wrong. Germline-derived CDR1 and CDR2 are SGHRS and YFSETQ. The CDR3 spans 14 residues. CDR3: CASSFQGPQETQYF. The DNA of the CDR3 is TGCGCCAGCAGCTTCCAGGGTCCACAAGAGACCCAGTACTTC.

The chain uses TRBV5-1 and TRBJ2-2; 8 positions match TRBD1. Germline V gene data show CDR1 as SGHRS and CDR2 as YFSETQ. With V trimmed by 3 bases and J by 7 bases, 8 bases remained unmatched. The CDR3 is 15 amino acids. CDR3 region: CASSSRTGSGGELFF. CDR3 bases: TGCGCCAGCAGCTCCAGGACAGGGTCGGGCGGGGAGCTGTTTTTT.

Ten or more counts support this clonotype. The chain is built from TRBV4-2 and TRBJ2-6; D is unclear. Deletions cut 4 bases from V and 0 bases from J, with 10 bases between. Germline CDR1 and CDR2: LGHNA and YNFKEQ. The CDR3 loop spans 16 amino acids. The CDR3 DNA reads as TGTGCCAGCAGCCCTCTAACATTCTCTGGGGCCAACGTCCTGACTTTC. Translated: CASSPLTFSGANVLTF.

The CDR3 bases are TGTGCCAGCAGCTGGGATAGCGGGAGCTCCTACAATGAGCAGTTCTTC. Residues: CASSWDSGSSYNEQFF. The V and J genes are TRBV11-2 and TRBJ2-1, with TRBD2 identical over 9 bases. The CDR3 consists of 16 residues. Per the germline V gene, CDR1 is SGHAT and CDR2 is FQNNGV. J was trimmed by 0 bases and V by 4 bases; bases with no gene match: 4. Full variable domain (remainder filled in from reference TRBV11-2 and TRBJ2-1): EAGVAQSPRYKIIEKRQSVAFWCNPISGHATLYWYQQILGQGPKLLIQFQNNGVVDDSQLPKDRFSAERLKGVDSTLKIQPAKLEDSAVYLCASSWDSGSSYNEQFFGPGTRLTVL.

The chain links TRBV6-6 to TRBJ1-2, with D possibly being TRBD1 (6 bases). CDR1 MNHNY and CDR2 SVGAGI come from the germline V gene (reference sequence). The V end lost 3 bases, the J end lost 2 bases, and 13 bases lay between the germline ends. The CDR3 totals 15 residues. The CDR3 reads CASSYLPQGNYGYTF. The CDR3 region has the DNA TGTGCCAGCAGTTATCTACCCCAGGGGAACTATGGCTACACCTTC.

This clonotype has a handful of counts. The chain couples TRBV5-6 to TRBJ1-1, with D unresolved. The CDR3 consists of 13 residues. The germline gives CDR1 SGHDT, CDR2 YYEEEE. V lost 3 bases to trimming and J lost 2 bases, with 8 bases between them. CDR3 sequence (DNA): TGTGCCAGCAGCTCATGGGCTAACACTGAAGCTTTCTTT. Its translation is CASSSWANTEAFF.

The V gene is TRBV19, the J gene TRBJ2-5; D is undetermined. This CDR3 is built from 13 residues. Germline CDR1 LNHDA, CDR2 SQIVND (reference sequence). V was trimmed by 6 bases and J by 2 bases, leaving 10 bases between them. The CDR3: CASRKTQQETQYF. As DNA, the CDR3 is TGTGCCAGTAGAAAGACCCAACAAGAGACCCAGTACTTC.

The chain combines TRBV7-2 with TRBJ1-1; a possible D gene is TRBD1 (6 bases). The CDR3 runs to 16 residues. Trimming took off 5 bases at V and 0 bases at J, with 16 bases between the two ends. The germline CDR1 and CDR2 sequences are SGHTA and FQGNSA. As DNA, the CDR3 is TGTGCCAGCAGCCAAGAACCGGGACATTTGAACACTGAAGCTTTCTTT. The encoded protein is CASSQEPGHLNTEAFF. Based on the CDR3 plus reference TRBV7-2 and TRBJ1-1, the full variable domain is GAGVSQSPSNKVTEKGKDVELRCDPISGHTALYWYRQSLGQGLEFLIYFQGNSAPDKSGLPSDRFSAERTGGSVSTLTIQRTQQEDSAVYLCASSQEPGHLNTEAFFGQGTRLTVV.

Turning to this clonotype: The germline gene is not matched at one end of the junction; a read error may be the cause. The chain combines TRBV12-3 or TRBV12-4 with TRBJ2-1, with D perhaps assigned TRBD1 or TRBD2 (5 bases each). The CDR3 covers 15 residues. CDR3 nucleotide sequence: TGTGCCTGCAGTTTTTCTGTAGCGAGGGGCAATGAGCAGTTCTTC. Protein: CACSFSVARGNEQFF.

This chain connects TRBV11-1 to TRBJ2-5, with 9 bases matching TRBD2. The DNA end is more similar to TRBJ2-7, so the J call may be wrong. There are 15 residues in the CDR3. Germline V gene data show CDR1 as SGHAT and CDR2 as FQDESV (reference sequence). The CDR3 here is CASSPRLAEYYEQYF. CDR3 DNA sequence: TGTGCCAGCAGCCCTCGACTAGCGGAATACTACGAGCAGTACTTC.

This clonotype has only a few counts. This rearrangement joins TRBV28 to TRBJ1-4; TRBD1 aligns across 9 bases. Germline CDR1 is MDHEN and CDR2 is SYDVKM. The ends lost 6 bases at V and 6 bases at J; junction bases unmatched: 8. CDR3 length: 15 amino acids. The CDR3 loop reads CASRPTGGGDEKLFF. The CDR3 DNA reads as TGTGCCAGCAGACCTACAGGGGGCGGGGATGAAAAACTGTTTTTT.

The J gene is TRBJ1-1, the V gene TRBV28; D is unresolved. This CDR3 has 11 residues. Trimming left V 6 bases short and J 2 bases short, with 4 bases between. Germline V gene sequence: CDR1 MDHEN, CDR2 SYDVKM. As DNA, the CDR3 is TGTGCCAGCAGATATAACACTGAAGCTTTCTTT. The encoded protein is CASRYNTEAFF. Full variable domain (rest looked up from reference TRBV28 and TRBJ1-1): DVKVTQSSRYLVKRTGEKVFLECVQDMDHENMFWYRQDPGLGLRLIYFSYDVKMKEKGDIPEGYSVSREKKERFSLILESASTNQTSMYLCASRYNTEAFFGQGTRLTVV.

V and J are TRBV20-1 and TRBJ2-2, with D perhaps matching TRBD1 (6 bases). Trimming cost V 5 bases and J 0 bases, with 16 bases left between them. The CDR3 extends over 16 amino acids. Looked up from germline, CDR1 is DFQATT and CDR2 is SNEGSKA (reference sequence). The CDR3 is CSAQPDRRANTGELFF. The CDR3 coding sequence is TGCAGTGCTCAACCAGACAGGCGCGCGAACACCGGGGAGCTGTTTTTT.

The gene calls are TRBV20-1 and TRBJ2-4, with TRBD2 matching 9 bases. The end of the DNA aligns better with TRBJ2-7, so the J call may be wrong. From germline, CDR1 is DFQATT and CDR2 SNEGSKA (reference sequence). This CDR3 comprises 16 residues. The CDR3 protein is CSAGPPKAGGIYEQYF. The CDR3 coding sequence is TGCAGTGCTGGACCGCCCAAAGCGGGGGGTATATACGAGCAGTACTTC.